A single sample gave rise to the 7 T cell receptor beta chains below, sequenced in a study of T cell responses to AZD1222 COVID-19 vaccine. Assay used: immunoSEQ multiplex PCR; TCRdb lists only in-frame clones, some missing. The profile shows approximately 100,000 clones, about 88% of them singletons. Sequencing used peripheral blood, obtained on day 0 of AZD1222 vaccination. These receptor sequences come from an adult in good health.

The chain is built from TRBV5-6 and TRBJ2-7; D tentatively fits TRBD1 or TRBD2 (6 bases each). The CDR3 spans 14 residues. V gave up 3 bases and J gave up 3 bases, with 13 bases separating them. The germline V gene has CDR1 SGHDT and CDR2 YYEEEE. Here the CDR3 reads CASSWTGGLYEQYV. The CDR3 DNA reads as TGTGCCAGCAGCTGGACCGGGGGCCTCTACGAGCAGTACGTC.

This clone appeared a single time. This chain uses TRBV5-1 with TRBJ2-5; no definite D call. CDR3 length: 15 amino acids. Germline loops: CDR1 SGHRS, CDR2 YFSETQ. Trimming cost V 7 bases and J 0 bases, with 16 bases left between them. Here the CDR3 DNA reads TGCGCCAGCTCGCCTTTCGGGCAGTACCAAGAGACCCAGTACTTC. Translated, it gives CASSPFGQYQETQYF.

V gene TRBV5-4 combines with J gene TRBJ2-1, with 8 bases that match TRBD2. The germline CDR1 and CDR2 sequences are SGHNT and YYREEE (reference sequence). V was clipped by 0 bases and J by 5 bases; unmatched bases: 7. The CDR3 is 16 amino acids. The CDR3 reads CASSLGLAGIDNEQFF. CDR3 nucleotides: TGTGCCAGCAGCTTGGGTCTAGCGGGTATAGACAATGAGCAGTTCTTC.

This clone has a handful of counts. The chain combines TRBV30 with TRBJ1-2; TRBD1 agrees at 11 bases. Losses at the gene ends were 4 bases for V and 4 bases for J; bases not matched to a gene: 8. The CDR3 runs 15 residues. Per the germline V gene, CDR1 is GTSNPN and CDR2 is SVGIG (reference sequence). The DNA of the CDR3 is TGTGCCTGGACCGCCGGACAGGGGGCAATCTATGGCTACACCTTC. Translation gives CAWTAGQGAIYGYTF.

The chain employs TRBV3-1 (or the pseudogene TRBV3-2) and TRBJ1-5; TRBD1 matches 7 bases. Unmatched junction bases numbered 8, after V lost 5 bases and J lost 1 base. The CDR3 covers 16 residues. Germline-derived CDR1 and CDR2 are LGHDT and YNNKEL (reference sequence). CDR3 DNA sequence: TGTGCCAGCAGCGCAGGAGGGGGCTTCAGCAATCAGCCCCAGCATTTT. Encoded protein: CASSAGGGFSNQPQHF.

This clone was recorded only once. V usage is TRBV27 and J usage is TRBJ1-2; a weak D match, TRBD1 (5 bases). The CDR3 has 15 residues. Germline V gives CDR1 MNHEY, CDR2 SMNVEV (reference sequence). V lost 3 bases to trimming and J lost 1 base, with 12 bases between them. In DNA, the CDR3 is TGTGCCAGCAGTTTTTTGGGGACCAATAACTATGGCTACACCTTC. This translates into CASSFLGTNNYGYTF.

The V call is TRBV5-4, the J call TRBJ1-2; a possible D gene is TRBD1 (5 bases). There are 17 residues in the CDR3. Trimming shortened V by 4 bases and J by 2 bases, and 21 bases separated the two germline ends. Germline assignment: CDR1 SGHNT and CDR2 YYREEE (reference sequence). CDR3 coding DNA: TGTGCCAGCAGCGGGAGCCAGGGAGGGAGGTCCAACTATGGCTACACCTTC. Encoded protein: CASSGSQGGRSNYGYTF.